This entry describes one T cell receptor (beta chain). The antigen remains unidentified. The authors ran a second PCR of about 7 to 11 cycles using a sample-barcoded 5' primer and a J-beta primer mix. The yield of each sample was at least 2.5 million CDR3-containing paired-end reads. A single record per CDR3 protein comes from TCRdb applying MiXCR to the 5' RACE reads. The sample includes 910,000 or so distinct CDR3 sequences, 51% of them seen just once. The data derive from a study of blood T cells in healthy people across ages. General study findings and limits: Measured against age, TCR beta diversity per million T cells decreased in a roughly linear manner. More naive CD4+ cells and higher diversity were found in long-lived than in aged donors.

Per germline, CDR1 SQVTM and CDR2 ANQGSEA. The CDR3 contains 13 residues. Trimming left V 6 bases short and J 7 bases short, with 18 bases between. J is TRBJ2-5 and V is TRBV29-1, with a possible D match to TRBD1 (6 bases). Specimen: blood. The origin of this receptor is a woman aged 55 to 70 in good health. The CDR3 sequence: CSVTLTGHGTQYF. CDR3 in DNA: TGCAGCGTGACCCTGACGGGACATGGGACCCAGTACTTC.